This T cell receptor beta chain is from a study of shared clonotypes between healthy human individuals. From germline, CDR1 is SGDLS and CDR2 YYNGEE. V lost 3 bases and J lost 5; bases outside the gene matches: 4. CDR3 length equals 13 residues. Naive CD8 populations comprised CD45RO-negative cells positively selected for CCR7, excluding terminally differentiated effector memory CD45RA+ cells. Here immunoSEQ multiplex PCR was the method, and the copy in TCRdb shows in-frame clones only, minus some. Of 650,000 to 800,000 clones in the sample, about 90% were seen once. The sequence was collected from a man aged 30-40 years in good health. The rearrangement joins TRBV9 to TRBJ1-2, with 7 positions matching TRBD1. The specimen was naive CD8+ T cells sorted from blood. CDR3 in amino acids: CASSETGRYGYTF. In DNA, the CDR3 is TGTGCCAGCAGCGAGACAGGGCGGTATGGCTACACCTTC.